A single sample is the source of the 32 T cell receptor beta chains below, sequenced in a study of shared clonotypes between healthy human individuals. The protocol was immunoSEQ multiplex PCR, while the TCRdb copy is restricted to in-frame clones and leaves out a portion. The profile shows fewer than 2.5 million clones, 93% of them singletons. Sequenced: naive CD4+ T cells from PBMCs. Stated subset: CD45RA+ positively selected. Receptor source: a man younger than 35 in good health. Some clones in this sample may be carry-over from other donors' samples.

This chain joins TRBV9 and TRBJ1-2, with no clear D. V was cut by 5 bases and J by 0 bases, with 8 bases left in between. Per germline, CDR1 SGDLS and CDR2 YYNGEE. The CDR3 is 13 amino acids. CDR3 in DNA: TGTGCCAGCAGGGGAGCCACTAACTATGGCTACACCTTC. This sequence encodes CASRGATNYGYTF.

This chain connects TRBV5-4 to TRBJ2-4; TRBD2 agrees at 9 bases. The V gene's germline CDR1 is SGHNT and CDR2 YYREEE (reference sequence). CDR3 length: 16 amino acids. V was pared by 4 bases and J by 1 base, with 6 bases of the junction left unmatched. The CDR3 loop is CASSLSSGIAKNIQYF. For the CDR3, the DNA is TGTGCCAGCAGCCTGTCTAGCGGGATCGCCAAAAACATTCAGTACTTC.

This clone came up once. The V call is TRBV2, the J call TRBJ1-2; D unclear. The V end lost 8 bases, the J end lost 8 bases, and 15 bases lay between the germline ends. There are 12 residues in the CDR3. The germline V gene encodes CDR1 SNHLY and CDR2 FYNNEI. The CDR3 nucleotides read TGTGCCAGCGATGATGGGCTGGCGGGCTACACCTTC. This codes for CASDDGLAGYTF. The whole variable domain, filled in from reference TRBV2 and TRBJ1-2, reads EPEVTQTPSHQVTQMGQEVILRCVPISNHLYFYWYRQILGQKVEFLVSFYNNEISEKSEIFDDQFSVERPDGSNFTLKIRSTKLEDSAMYFCASDDGLAGYTFGSGTRLTVV.

The V gene is TRBV6-6, the J gene TRBJ2-5; weak D call: TRBD2 (5 bases). CDR1 and CDR2 from the germline V gene are MNHNY and SVGAGI (reference sequence). The CDR3 is made up of 14 amino acids. V lost 4 bases, J lost 3 bases, and 12 bases lay in between. CDR3 in DNA: TGTGCCAGCAGTTCCGGACTTACAAAAGAGACCCAGTACTTC. It encodes CASSSGLTKETQYF.

V usage is TRBV11-3 and J usage is TRBJ2-5; D is possibly TRBD2 (5 bases). V lost 4 bases and J lost 5, with 20 bases in between. CDR3 length: 16 residues. The V gene's germline CDR1 is SGHNT and CDR2 YENEEA. The CDR3 DNA is TGTGCCAGCAGCTCAGCCGGGAACCCCGAGAGTGAGACCCAGTACTTC. It specifies CASSSAGNPESETQYF.

The chain employs TRBV18 and TRBJ2-7; TRBD1 matches at 12 bases. CDR1 KGHSH and CDR2 LQKENI come from the germline V gene. The CDR3 runs to 17 residues. Trimming took 0 bases from V and 4 from J; bases not matched to a gene: 7. CDR3 region: CASSPPGLGQGAYEQYF. The CDR3, as DNA: TGTGCCAGCTCACCACCCGGACTGGGACAGGGGGCGTACGAGCAGTACTTC.

The chain employs TRBV7-2 and TRBJ1-3, with D maybe TRBD1 (5 bases). CDR1 is SGHTA, CDR2 FQGNSA, per germline. The CDR3 has 16 amino acids. Trimming removed 6 bases at V and 2 bases at J, with 17 bases between. In DNA, the CDR3 is TGTGCCAGCAGACCTACCCCGGGACCGGCTGGAAACACCATATATTTT. This encodes CASRPTPGPAGNTIYF. Drawing the rest from reference TRBV7-2 and TRBJ1-3, the complete variable domain is GAGVSQSPSNKVTEKGKDVELRCDPISGHTALYWYRQSLGQGLEFLIYFQGNSAPDKSGLPSDRFSAERTGGSVSTLTIQRTQQEDSAVYLCASRPTPGPAGNTIYFGEGSWLTVV.

This clone was seen more than once but under ten times. V usage is TRBV10-3 and J usage is TRBJ1-1; D gene ambiguous. Trimming removed 7 bases from V and 3 bases from J, with 9 bases in between. The CDR3 consists of 12 residues. The germline V gene encodes CDR1 ENHRY and CDR2 SYGVKD. The CDR3 nucleotides read TGTGCCATCATAACAGAGGACACTGAAGCTTTCTTT. This gives the protein CAIITEDTEAFF.

The V and J genes are TRBV5-1 and TRBJ2-7; the D gene is possibly TRBD2 (7 bases). The CDR3 covers 14 residues. V was pared by 3 bases and J by 5 bases, with 15 bases between. CDR1 and CDR2 (germline): SGHRS, YFSETQ. Here the CDR3 DNA reads TGCGCCAGCAGCTGGGAGGGGGGTCTGGACGAGCAGTACTTC. It yields the protein CASSWEGGLDEQYF.

This chain joins TRBV30 and TRBJ2-7, with no clear D. The CDR3 sequence is 10 residues long. The ends were cut back, 3 bases at V and 6 bases at J, with 6 bases in the middle. CDR1 is GTSNPN, CDR2 SVGIG, per germline (reference sequence). CDR3 residues: CAWSVGEQYF. DNA of the CDR3: TGTGCCTGGAGCGTGGGCGAGCAGTACTTC.

The chain has TRBV11-2 and TRBJ2-2; D call uncertain. The CDR3 runs to 16 residues. The germline V gene has CDR1 SGHAT and CDR2 FQNNGV. The germline V and J ends were trimmed by 5 bases and 2 bases, with 15 bases remaining between them. The CDR3 protein is CASSLSETFNTGELFF. CDR3 DNA sequence: TGTGCCAGCAGCCTCAGCGAGACTTTCAACACCGGGGAGCTGTTTTTT.

This chain links TRBV19 with TRBJ1-5; no clear D gene. V was clipped by 3 bases and J by 6 bases, with 12 bases between them. This CDR3 region has 14 residues. CDR1 and CDR2 from the germline V gene are LNHDA and SQIVND (reference sequence). CDR3 residues: CASSISGWGQPQHF. CDR3 coding DNA: TGTGCCAGTAGTATTTCAGGATGGGGTCAGCCCCAGCATTTT.

The V call is TRBV6-5, the J call TRBJ1-3; D gene ambiguous. Between the trimmed V and J ends, which lost 2 bases and 0 bases, there was a span of 8 bases. This CDR3 contains 15 residues. Looked up from germline, CDR1 is MNHEY and CDR2 is SVGAGI. CDR3 amino acids: CASSYGRHSGNTIYF. The CDR3 region has the DNA TGTGCCAGCAGTTACGGCCGCCACTCTGGAAACACCATATATTTT.

The rearrangement joins TRBV19 to TRBJ1-5; weak D call: TRBD1 (5 bases). This CDR3 region has 13 residues. Trimming left V 5 bases short and J 1 base short, with 6 bases between. CDR1 is LNHDA and CDR2 is SQIVND in the germline V gene (reference sequence). The CDR3 here is CASSGGSNQPQHF. The CDR3 DNA follows: TGTGCCAGTAGTGGGGGGAGCAATCAGCCCCAGCATTTT.

The rearrangement uses TRBV11-1 and TRBJ2-7; 8 bases line up with TRBD1. V lost 3 bases, J lost 1 base, and 5 bases stayed unmatched. CDR1 and CDR2 from the germline V gene are SGHAT and FQDESV (reference sequence). The CDR3 runs to 15 residues. CDR3 in DNA: TGTGCCAGCAGCTTTGTGGACAGGGAGTCCTACGAGCAGTACTTC. It encodes CASSFVDRESYEQYF.

The genes are TRBV15 and TRBJ2-1, with D tentatively TRBD1 (6 bases). Trimming removed 0 bases at V and 2 bases at J, with 8 bases between. There are 15 residues in the CDR3. Looked up from germline, CDR1 is LNHNV and CDR2 is YYDKDF (reference sequence). This CDR3 reads CATSRDRGTYNEQFF. Here the CDR3 DNA reads TGTGCCACCAGCAGAGACAGGGGAACCTACAATGAGCAGTTCTTC.

The gene calls are TRBV6-1 and TRBJ2-5; 10 bases are shared with TRBD2. The end of the DNA is better explained by TRBJ2-7, so the J call may be wrong. The CDR3 loop spans 14 amino acids. Germline V CDR1 and CDR2: MNHNS, SASEGT. The CDR3 protein is CASSGLAGAYEQYF. The CDR3 DNA sequence: TGTGCCAGCAGTGGGCTAGCGGGAGCCTACGAGCAGTACTTC.

This chain links TRBV30 with TRBJ2-7; 8 nucleotides line up with TRBD1. The V segment lost 3 bases and the J segment 6 bases; nucleotides outside the gene matches: 10. Germline CDR1 reads GTSNPN; CDR2 reads SVGIG (reference sequence). This CDR3 has 14 residues. CDR3 protein: CAWSEYQGAVEQYF. CDR3 DNA: TGTGCCTGGAGCGAATACCAGGGGGCGGTCGAGCAGTACTTC.

The genes are TRBV5-1 and TRBJ2-2, with 9 nucleotides matching TRBD2. The CDR3 runs to 16 residues. The V gene end was trimmed by 2 bases and the J gene end by 5 bases; junction bases not matched to a gene: 7. The germline V gene has CDR1 SGHRS and CDR2 YFSETQ. CDR3 region: CASSFSPLAGTGELFF. CDR3 nucleotides: TGCGCCAGCAGCTTCTCCCCGCTAGCGGGGACCGGGGAGCTGTTTTTT. Supplemented by reference TRBV5-1 and TRBJ2-2, the full variable domain reads KAGVTQTPRYLIKTRGQQVTLSCSPISGHRSVSWYQQTPGQGLQFLFEYFSETQRNKGNFPGRFSGRQFSNSRSEMNVSTLELGDSALYLCASSFSPLAGTGELFFGEGSRLTVL.

V gene TRBV7-7 combines with J gene TRBJ2-5, with 7 bases fitting TRBD2. The germline CDR1 and CDR2 sequences are SSHAT and FNYEAQ (reference sequence). The CDR3 runs 13 residues. Trimming took 6 bases from V and 2 from J; bases not matched to a gene: 3. The CDR3 here is CASSYSGQETQYF. In DNA form, the CDR3 reads TGTGCCAGCAGTTATAGCGGGCAAGAGACCCAGTACTTC.

This chain joins TRBV5-1 and TRBJ2-4; D could derive from TRBD1 or TRBD2 (6 bases each). The CDR3 has 13 residues. V dropped 2 bases and J dropped 8 bases, with 11 bases sitting between them. Germline V gene sequence: CDR1 SGHRS, CDR2 YFSETQ. The CDR3: CASSLDRGDIQYF. The CDR3 region has the DNA TGCGCCAGCAGCTTAGATAGGGGGGACATTCAGTACTTC. Combining the CDR3 with reference TRBV5-1 and TRBJ2-4 gives the whole variable domain KAGVTQTPRYLIKTRGQQVTLSCSPISGHRSVSWYQQTPGQGLQFLFEYFSETQRNKGNFPGRFSGRQFSNSRSEMNVSTLELGDSALYLCASSLDRGDIQYFGAGTRLSVL.

The CDR3 here is CASSRATDSNQPQHF. CDR3 DNA: TGTGCCAGCAGCCGGGCCACAGATAGCAATCAGCCCCAGCATTTT. This chain connects TRBV6-5 to TRBJ1-5; D call uncertain. The V end lost 6 bases, the J end lost 0 bases, and 12 bases lay between the germline ends. The CDR3 has 15 amino acids. Germline CDR1 and CDR2: MNHEY and SVGAGI.

The V and J genes are TRBV4-1 and TRBJ2-3, with TRBD1 as a possible D gene (6 bases). The CDR3 runs 16 residues. V shed 4 bases and J shed 4 bases, with 18 bases lying between them. Germline-derived CDR1 and CDR2 are MGHRA and YSYEKL. In DNA form, the CDR3 reads TGCGCCAGCAGCCCGTGGACAGTCTCTCGACCAGATACGCAGTATTTT. Translated, it gives CASSPWTVSRPDTQYF.

The chain has TRBV2 and TRBJ2-7; 16 nucleotides line up with TRBD2. The CDR3 has 15 amino acids. Germline V gene data show CDR1 as SNHLY and CDR2 as FYNNEI. Unmatched junction bases numbered 3, after V lost 6 bases and J lost 4 bases. The CDR3 DNA sequence: TGTGCCAGCAGGGGGGGACTAGCGGGAGGGTACGAGCAGTACTTC. As protein: CASRGGLAGGYEQYF.

The chain employs TRBV4-2 and TRBJ1-2; D perhaps matches TRBD1 (6 bases). This CDR3 spans 15 amino acids. Trimming took off 4 bases at V and 5 bases at J, with 17 bases between the two ends. Germline V gene data show CDR1 as LGHNA and CDR2 as YNFKEQ. The CDR3 is CASSPRGARGYGYTF. CDR3 DNA: TGTGCCAGCAGCCCCCGTGGGGCAAGGGGGTATGGCTACACCTTC.

CDR3 nucleotides: TGTGCCAGCAGTGAAGAGGCACTATACAATGAGCAGTTCTTC. Translating it yields CASSEEALYNEQFF. The chain is built from TRBV2 and TRBJ2-1; D gene uncertain. The CDR3 consists of 14 residues. Germline V gene lookup returns CDR1 SNHLY and CDR2 FYNNEI. The V end lost 1 base, the J end lost 4 bases, and 8 bases lay between the germline ends.

The rearrangement uses TRBV5-1 and TRBJ2-3; D is unclear. The CDR3 is 16 residues long. Looked up from germline, CDR1 is SGHRS and CDR2 is YFSETQ. V lost 4 bases, J lost 2 bases, and 17 bases lay in between. CDR3 sequence: CASSTTPTRPTDTQYF. DNA of the CDR3: TGCGCCAGCAGCACCACTCCGACTCGTCCCACAGATACGCAGTATTTT.

The chain carries TRBV5-1 and TRBJ2-7; TRBD2 agrees at 11 bases. The ends lost 4 bases at V and 4 bases at J; junction bases unmatched: 7. Germline V gene sequence: CDR1 SGHRS, CDR2 YFSETQ. CDR3 size: 15 residues. The CDR3 reads CASSATSGSTYEQYF. The CDR3 bases are TGCGCCAGCAGCGCCACTAGCGGGAGCACGTACGAGCAGTACTTC.

The rearrangement links TRBV7-9 to TRBJ2-7, with D tentatively TRBD1 or TRBD2 (5 bases each). The CDR3 totals 16 residues. The germline CDR1 and CDR2 sequences are SEHNR and FQNEAQ (reference sequence). The V and J ends lost 2 bases and 0 bases respectively, with 14 bases between them. DNA for the CDR3: TGTGCCAGCAGCTTAACAAGGGGACGGGGCTCCTACGAGCAGTACTTC. This encodes CASSLTRGRGSYEQYF.

The count of this clone is one. The gene calls are TRBV15 and TRBJ1-2; no clear D. This CDR3 is 15 amino acids long. Trimming shortened V by 5 bases and J by 8 bases, and 21 bases separated the two germline ends. CDR1 and CDR2 (germline): LNHNV, YYDKDF (reference sequence). Here the CDR3 reads CATSRPVGVRYGYTF. CDR3 sequence (DNA): TGTGCCACCAGCCGACCCGTTGGGGTCAGGTACGGCTACACCTTC.

The rearrangement uses TRBV19 and TRBJ1-5, with D unresolved. This CDR3 has 15 amino acids. Trimming stripped 3 bases from V and 1 base from J, with 10 bases between. Per germline, CDR1 LNHDA and CDR2 SQIVND (reference sequence). CDR3 amino acids: CASSIFRGSNQPQHF. The CDR3 bases are TGTGCCAGTAGTATCTTCCGTGGGAGCAATCAGCCCCAGCATTTT.

The gene calls are TRBV28 and TRBJ2-7; D uncertain. In germline, CDR1 is MDHEN, CDR2 SYDVKM. The CDR3 extends over 14 amino acids. Trimming shortened V by 5 bases and J by 3 bases, and 14 bases separated the two germline ends. Here the CDR3 DNA reads TGTGCCAGCAGTCCCACAGTAGGCGGCTACGAGCAGTACTTC. It specifies CASSPTVGGYEQYF.